This T cell receptor beta chain was identified during a study of STAT5B mutations in CD4+ large granular lymphocyte leukemia. Study conclusions and caveats: The CD4+ versus CD8+ T-LGLL clonality difference may reflect limited sample size.

Assay: immunoSEQ multiplex PCR; the TCRdb copy retains only in-frame clones and omits some. There are 30,000 or so clones in the sample; approximately 80% occur only once, and more than 1% lies in the top ten. CDR1 and CDR2 (germline): MNHNS, SASEGT. This CDR3 region has 15 residues. V was clipped by 1 base and J by 8 bases, with 14 bases between them. About this clone itself: What it recognizes is unknown.

This rearrangement joins TRBV6-1 to TRBJ2-2, with D possibly TRBD1 on 5 matching bases. The TCR was taken from a human donor in good health. Sequencing was done on a sample of CD4+ T cells from blood buffy coats. CDR3 sequence (DNA): TGTGCCAGCAGTGAAGGTCCTAGGGGAAGAGGGGAGCTGTTTTTT. Translation gives CASSEGPRGRGELFF.